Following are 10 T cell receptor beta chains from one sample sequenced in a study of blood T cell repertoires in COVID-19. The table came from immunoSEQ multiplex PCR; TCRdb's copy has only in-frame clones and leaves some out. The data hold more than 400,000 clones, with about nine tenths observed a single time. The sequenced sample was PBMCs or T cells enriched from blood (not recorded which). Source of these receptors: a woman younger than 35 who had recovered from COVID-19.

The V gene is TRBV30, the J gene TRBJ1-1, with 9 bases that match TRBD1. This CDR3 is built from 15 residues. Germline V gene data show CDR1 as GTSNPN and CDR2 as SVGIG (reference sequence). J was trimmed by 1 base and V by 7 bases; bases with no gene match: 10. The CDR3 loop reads CAFRGGTGWNTEAFF. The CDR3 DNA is TGTGCCTTCCGGGGAGGGACAGGGTGGAACACTGAAGCTTTCTTT.

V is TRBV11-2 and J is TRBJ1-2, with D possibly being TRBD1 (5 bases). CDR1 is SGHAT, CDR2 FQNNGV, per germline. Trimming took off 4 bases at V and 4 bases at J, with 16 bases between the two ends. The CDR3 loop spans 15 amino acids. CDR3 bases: TGTGCCAGCAGCTCCCCATCGACAGAAAGCTATGGCTACACCTTC. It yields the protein CASSSPSTESYGYTF.

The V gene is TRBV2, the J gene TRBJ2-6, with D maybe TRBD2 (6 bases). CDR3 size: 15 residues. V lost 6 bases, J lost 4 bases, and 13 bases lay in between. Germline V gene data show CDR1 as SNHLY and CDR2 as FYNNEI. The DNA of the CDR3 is TGTGCCAGCAGACTCGGGGGAGCCGGGGCCAACGTCCTGACTTTC. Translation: CASRLGGAGANVLTF.

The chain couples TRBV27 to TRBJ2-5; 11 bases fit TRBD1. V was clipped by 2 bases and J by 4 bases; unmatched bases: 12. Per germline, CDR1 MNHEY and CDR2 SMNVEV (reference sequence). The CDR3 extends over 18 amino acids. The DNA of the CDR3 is TGTGCCAGCAGTTTACGGTGGACAGGGGGCGTGATAAGAGAGACCCAGTACTTC. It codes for CASSLRWTGGVIRETQYF.

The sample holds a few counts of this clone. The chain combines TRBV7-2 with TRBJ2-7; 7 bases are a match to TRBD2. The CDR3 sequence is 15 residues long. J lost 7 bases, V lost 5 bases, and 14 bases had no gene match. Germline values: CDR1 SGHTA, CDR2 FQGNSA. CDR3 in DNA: TGTGCCAGCAGCGATAGAGCGGGGCGGCCGGAAGAGCAGTACTTC. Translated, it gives CASSDRAGRPEEQYF. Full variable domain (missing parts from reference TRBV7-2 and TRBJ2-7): GAGVSQSPSNKVTEKGKDVELRCDPISGHTALYWYRQSLGQGLEFLIYFQGNSAPDKSGLPSDRFSAERTGGSVSTLTIQRTQQEDSAVYLCASSDRAGRPEEQYFGPGTRLTVT.

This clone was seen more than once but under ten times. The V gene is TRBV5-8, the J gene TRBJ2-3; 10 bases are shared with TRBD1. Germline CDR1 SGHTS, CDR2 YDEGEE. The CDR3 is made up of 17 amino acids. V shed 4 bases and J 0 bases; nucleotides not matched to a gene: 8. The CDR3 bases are TGTGCCAGCAGCATCGGACAGGGGGAAACTAGCACAGATACGCAGTATTTT. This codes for CASSIGQGETSTDTQYF. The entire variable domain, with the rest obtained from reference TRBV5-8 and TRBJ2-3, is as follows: EAGVTQSPTHLIKTRGQQATLRCSPISGHTSVYWYQQALGLGLQFLLWYDEGEERNRGNFPPRFSGRQFPNYSSELNVNALELEDSALYLCASSIGQGETSTDTQYFGPGTRLTVL.

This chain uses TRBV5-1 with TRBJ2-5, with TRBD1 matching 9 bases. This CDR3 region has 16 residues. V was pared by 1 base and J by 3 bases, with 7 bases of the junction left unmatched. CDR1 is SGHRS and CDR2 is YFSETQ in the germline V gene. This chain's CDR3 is CASSLQTGGGEETQYF. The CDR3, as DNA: TGCGCCAGCAGCTTGCAGACAGGGGGTGGGGAAGAGACCCAGTACTTC.

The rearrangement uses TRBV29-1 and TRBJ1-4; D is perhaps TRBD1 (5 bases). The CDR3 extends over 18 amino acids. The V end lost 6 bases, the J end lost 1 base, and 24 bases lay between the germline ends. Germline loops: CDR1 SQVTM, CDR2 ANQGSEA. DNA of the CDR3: TGCAGCGTCGTAGGTTGGGGGGGAAATTTCGGAACTAATGAAAAACTGTTTTTT. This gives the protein CSVVGWGGNFGTNEKLFF.

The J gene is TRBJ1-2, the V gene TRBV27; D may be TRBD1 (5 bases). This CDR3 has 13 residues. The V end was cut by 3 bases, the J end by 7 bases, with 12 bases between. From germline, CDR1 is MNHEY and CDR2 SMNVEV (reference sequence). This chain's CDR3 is CASSFVGDAGYTF. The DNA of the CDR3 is TGTGCCAGCAGTTTTGTAGGGGATGCTGGCTACACCTTC.

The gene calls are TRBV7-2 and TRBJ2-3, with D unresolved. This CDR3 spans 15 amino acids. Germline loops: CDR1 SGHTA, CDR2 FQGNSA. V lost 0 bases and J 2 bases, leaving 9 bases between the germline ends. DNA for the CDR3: TGTGCCAGCAGCTTAGCGCTCGGGTTCACAGATACGCAGTATTTT. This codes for CASSLALGFTDTQYF.